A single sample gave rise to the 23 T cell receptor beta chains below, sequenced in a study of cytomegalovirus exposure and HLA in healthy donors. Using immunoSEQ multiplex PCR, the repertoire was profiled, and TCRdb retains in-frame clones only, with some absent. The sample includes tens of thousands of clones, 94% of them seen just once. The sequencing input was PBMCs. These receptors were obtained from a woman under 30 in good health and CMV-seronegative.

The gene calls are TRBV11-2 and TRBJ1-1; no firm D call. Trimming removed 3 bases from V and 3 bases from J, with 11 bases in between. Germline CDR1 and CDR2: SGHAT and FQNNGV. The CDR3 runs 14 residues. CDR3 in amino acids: CASSLNDRDTEAFF. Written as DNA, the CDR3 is TGTGCCAGCAGCTTGAACGACCGGGACACTGAAGCTTTCTTT.

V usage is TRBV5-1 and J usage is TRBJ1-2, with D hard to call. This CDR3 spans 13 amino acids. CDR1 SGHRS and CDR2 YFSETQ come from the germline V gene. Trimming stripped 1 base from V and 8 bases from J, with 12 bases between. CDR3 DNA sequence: TGCGCCAGCAGCTTGACGACTGGTGAGGGCTACACCTTC. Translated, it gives CASSLTTGEGYTF. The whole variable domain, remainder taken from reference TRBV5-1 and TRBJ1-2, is KAGVTQTPRYLIKTRGQQVTLSCSPISGHRSVSWYQQTPGQGLQFLFEYFSETQRNKGNFPGRFSGRQFSNSRSEMNVSTLELGDSALYLCASSLTTGEGYTFGSGTRLTVV.

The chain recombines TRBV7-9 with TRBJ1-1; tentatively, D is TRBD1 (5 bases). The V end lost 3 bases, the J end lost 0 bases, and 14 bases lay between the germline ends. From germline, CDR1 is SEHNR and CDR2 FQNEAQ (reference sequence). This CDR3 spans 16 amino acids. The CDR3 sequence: CASSFTGGIMNTEAFF. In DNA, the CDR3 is TGTGCCAGCAGCTTTACGGGGGGGATTATGAACACTGAAGCTTTCTTT. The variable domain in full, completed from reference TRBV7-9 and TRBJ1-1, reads DTGVSQNPRHKITKRGQNVTFRCDPISEHNRLYWYRQTLGQGPEFLTYFQNEAQLEKSRLLSDRFSAERPKGSFSTLEIQRTEQGDSAMYLCASSFTGGIMNTEAFFGQGTRLTVV.

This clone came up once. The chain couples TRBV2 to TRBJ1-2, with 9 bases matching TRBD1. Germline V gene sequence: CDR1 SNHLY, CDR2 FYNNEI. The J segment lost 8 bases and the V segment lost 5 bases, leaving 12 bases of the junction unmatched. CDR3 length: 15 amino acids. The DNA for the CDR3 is TGTGCCAGCAGTCAGGGACAGGGCCCTGGCGGGGGCTACACCTTC. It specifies CASSQGQGPGGGYTF.

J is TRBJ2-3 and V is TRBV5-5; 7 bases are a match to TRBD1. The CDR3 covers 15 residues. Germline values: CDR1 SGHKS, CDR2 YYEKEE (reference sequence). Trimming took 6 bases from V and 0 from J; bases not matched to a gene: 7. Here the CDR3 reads CASTRQGRSTDTQYF. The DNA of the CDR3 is TGTGCCAGCACTCGACAGGGTAGAAGCACAGATACGCAGTATTTT.

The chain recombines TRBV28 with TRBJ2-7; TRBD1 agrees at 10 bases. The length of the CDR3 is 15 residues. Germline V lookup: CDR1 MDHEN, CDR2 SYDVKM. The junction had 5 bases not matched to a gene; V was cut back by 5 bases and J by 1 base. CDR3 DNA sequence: TGTGCCAGCAGTCAACCGGGACAGGGGTCCTACGAGCAGTACTTC. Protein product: CASSQPGQGSYEQYF.

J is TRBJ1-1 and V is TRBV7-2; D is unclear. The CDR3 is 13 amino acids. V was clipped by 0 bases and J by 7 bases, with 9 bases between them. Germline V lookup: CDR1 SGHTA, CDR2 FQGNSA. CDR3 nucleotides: TGTGCCAGCAGCTTAGCGCAGGCTAATGAAGCTTTCTTT. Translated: CASSLAQANEAFF.

The CDR3 protein is CARSNHPRTDSSYNSPLHF. The CDR3, as DNA: TGTGCCAGAAGCAATCACCCAAGAACTGACAGCTCCTATAATTCACCCCTCCACTTT. V is TRBV5-3 and J is TRBJ1-6; D perhaps matches TRBD1 (5 bases). TRBV5-3 is assigned to the ORF class and has an uncertain function. CDR3 length equals 19 residues. Deletions cut 4 bases from V and 0 bases from J, with 20 bases between.

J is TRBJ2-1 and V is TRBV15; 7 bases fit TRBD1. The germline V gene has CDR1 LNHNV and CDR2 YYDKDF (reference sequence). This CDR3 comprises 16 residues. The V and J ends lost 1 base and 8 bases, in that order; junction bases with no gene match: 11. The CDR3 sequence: CATSRAGTVIRDEQFF. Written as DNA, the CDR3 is TGTGCCACCAGCAGAGCCGGGACAGTGATCCGCGATGAGCAGTTCTTC.

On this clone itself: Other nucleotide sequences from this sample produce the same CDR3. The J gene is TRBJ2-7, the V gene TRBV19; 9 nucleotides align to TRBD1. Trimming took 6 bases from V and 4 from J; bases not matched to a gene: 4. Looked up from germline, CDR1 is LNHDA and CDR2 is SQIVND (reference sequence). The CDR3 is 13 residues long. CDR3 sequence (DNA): TGTGCCAGTAGAGGGACAGGGCAATACGAGCAGTACTTC. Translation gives CASRGTGQYEQYF.

Here the CDR3 reads CASSFGGGWADTQYF. As DNA, the CDR3 is TGTGCCAGCAGTTTCGGCGGGGGGTGGGCTGATACGCAGTATTTT. V is TRBV27 and J is TRBJ2-3; TRBD2 matches at 8 bases. The CDR3 extends over 15 amino acids. Trimming at V came to 3 bases and at J to 6 bases, leaving 8 bases not matched to a gene. Germline V gene sequence: CDR1 MNHEY, CDR2 SMNVEV (reference sequence).

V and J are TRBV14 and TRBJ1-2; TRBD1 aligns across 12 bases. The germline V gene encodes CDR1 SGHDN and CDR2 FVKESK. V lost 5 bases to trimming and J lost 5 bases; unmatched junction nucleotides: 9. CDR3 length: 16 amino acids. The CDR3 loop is CASSSQTGQGAYGYTF. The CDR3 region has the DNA TGTGCCAGCAGCTCCCAGACGGGACAGGGGGCTTATGGCTACACCTTC.

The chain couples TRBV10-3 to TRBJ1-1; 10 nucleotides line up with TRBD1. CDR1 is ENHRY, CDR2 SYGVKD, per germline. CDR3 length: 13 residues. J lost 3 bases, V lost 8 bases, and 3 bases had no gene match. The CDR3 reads CAIGQGEDTEAFF. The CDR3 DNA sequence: TGTGCCATCGGACAGGGGGAAGACACTGAAGCTTTCTTT.

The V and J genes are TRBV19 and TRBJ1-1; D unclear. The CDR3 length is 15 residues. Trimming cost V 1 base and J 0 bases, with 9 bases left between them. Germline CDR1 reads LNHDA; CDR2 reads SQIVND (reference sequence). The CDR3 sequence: CASSIGWRMNTEAFF. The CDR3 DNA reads TGTGCCAGTAGTATAGGGTGGCGGATGAACACTGAAGCTTTCTTT.

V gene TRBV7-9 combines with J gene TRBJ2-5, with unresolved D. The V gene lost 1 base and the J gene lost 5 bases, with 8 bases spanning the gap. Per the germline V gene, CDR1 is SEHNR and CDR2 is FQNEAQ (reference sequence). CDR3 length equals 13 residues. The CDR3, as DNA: TGTGCCAGCAGCTTAGGCCCCCGGGAGACCCAGTACTTC. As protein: CASSLGPRETQYF. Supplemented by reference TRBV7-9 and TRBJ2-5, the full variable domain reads DTGVSQNPRHKITKRGQNVTFRCDPISEHNRLYWYRQTLGQGPEFLTYFQNEAQLEKSRLLSDRFSAERPKGSFSTLEIQRTEQGDSAMYLCASSLGPRETQYFGPGTRLLVL.

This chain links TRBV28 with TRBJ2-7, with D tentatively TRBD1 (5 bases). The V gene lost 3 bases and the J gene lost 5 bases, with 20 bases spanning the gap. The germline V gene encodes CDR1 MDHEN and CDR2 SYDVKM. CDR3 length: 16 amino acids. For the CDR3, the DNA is TGTGCCAGCAGTTTCCGCTCCGACAGTTTCTGGAACGAGCAGTACTTC. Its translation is CASSFRSDSFWNEQYF.

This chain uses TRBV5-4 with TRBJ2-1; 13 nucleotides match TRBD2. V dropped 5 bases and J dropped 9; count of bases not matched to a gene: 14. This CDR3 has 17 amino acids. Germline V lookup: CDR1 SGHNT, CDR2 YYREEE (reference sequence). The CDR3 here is CASRLYSGTSGASEQFF. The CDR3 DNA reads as TGTGCCAGCAGGTTATATTCCGGGACTAGCGGGGCGAGTGAGCAGTTCTTC.

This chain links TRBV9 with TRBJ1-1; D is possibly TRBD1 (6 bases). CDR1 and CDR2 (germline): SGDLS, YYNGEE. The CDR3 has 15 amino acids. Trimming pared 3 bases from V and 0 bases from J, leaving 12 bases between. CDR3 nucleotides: TGTGCCAGCAGCGACCGACAGGAGATGAACACTGAAGCTTTCTTT. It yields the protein CASSDRQEMNTEAFF.

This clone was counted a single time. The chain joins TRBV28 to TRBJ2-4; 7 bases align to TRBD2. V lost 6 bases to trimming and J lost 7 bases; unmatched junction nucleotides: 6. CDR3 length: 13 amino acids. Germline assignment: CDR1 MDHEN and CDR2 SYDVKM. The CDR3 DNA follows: TGTGCCAGCAGCCCGGGGGGAGGGAACATTCAGTACTTC. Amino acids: CASSPGGGNIQYF.

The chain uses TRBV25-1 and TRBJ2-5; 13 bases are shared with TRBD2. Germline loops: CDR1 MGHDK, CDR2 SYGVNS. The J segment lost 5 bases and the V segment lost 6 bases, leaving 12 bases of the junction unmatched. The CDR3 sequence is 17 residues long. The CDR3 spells CASSLGTSGAPWETQYF. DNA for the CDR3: TGTGCCAGCAGCCTCGGGACTAGCGGGGCCCCCTGGGAGACCCAGTACTTC.

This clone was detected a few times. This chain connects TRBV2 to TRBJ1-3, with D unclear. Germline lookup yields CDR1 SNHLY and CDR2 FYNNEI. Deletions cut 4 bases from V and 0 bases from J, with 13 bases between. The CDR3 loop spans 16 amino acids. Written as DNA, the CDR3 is TGTGCCAGCAGTGCTCGGCAGGCCCGCTCTGGAAACACCATATATTTT. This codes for CASSARQARSGNTIYF.

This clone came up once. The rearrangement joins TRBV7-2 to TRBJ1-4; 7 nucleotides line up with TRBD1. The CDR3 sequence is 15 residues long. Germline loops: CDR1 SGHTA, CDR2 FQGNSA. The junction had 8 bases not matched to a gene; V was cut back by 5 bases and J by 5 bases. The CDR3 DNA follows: TGTGCCAGCAGCCCCACCCTACAGGGGAATGAAAAACTGTTTTTT. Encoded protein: CASSPTLQGNEKLFF.

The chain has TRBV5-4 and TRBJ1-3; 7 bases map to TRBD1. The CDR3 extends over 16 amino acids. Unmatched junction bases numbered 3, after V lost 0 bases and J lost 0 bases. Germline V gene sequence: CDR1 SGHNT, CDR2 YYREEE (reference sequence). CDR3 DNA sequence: TGTGCCAGCAGCTTGGGCGGGACAGCCTCTGGAAACACCATATATTTT. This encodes CASSLGGTASGNTIYF.